This T cell receptor beta chain was retrieved from a study of blood T cell repertoires in COVID-19. Study in general: The United States, Italy and Spain provided the acute and convalescent COVID-19 samples. T cells, B-cell-depleted T cells, or PBMCs provided the cDNA or gDNA that served as material.

The germline CDR1 and CDR2 sequences are SGHTA and FQGNSA. The V end lost 3 bases, the J end lost 8 bases, and 13 bases lay between the germline ends. The CDR3 is 13 amino acids. Per the original methods: Nucleated cell counts were estimated from reference gene primer amplification. Data came from immunoSEQ multiplex PCR; TCRdb stores just in-frame clones and leaves some out. V, J and clone size are those of that table, while D and trimming were read from the DNA. The table has 150,000 to 200,000 clones, around 89% seen once. The sequencing input was peripheral blood. This chain links TRBV7-2 with TRBJ1-2; D is unresolved. The receptor was derived from a man aged 60 to 69 with acute or convalescent COVID-19. CDR3 in amino acids: CASSLVAGGGYTF. CDR3 bases: TGTGCCAGCAGCTTGGTTGCGGGAGGAGGCTACACCTTC.